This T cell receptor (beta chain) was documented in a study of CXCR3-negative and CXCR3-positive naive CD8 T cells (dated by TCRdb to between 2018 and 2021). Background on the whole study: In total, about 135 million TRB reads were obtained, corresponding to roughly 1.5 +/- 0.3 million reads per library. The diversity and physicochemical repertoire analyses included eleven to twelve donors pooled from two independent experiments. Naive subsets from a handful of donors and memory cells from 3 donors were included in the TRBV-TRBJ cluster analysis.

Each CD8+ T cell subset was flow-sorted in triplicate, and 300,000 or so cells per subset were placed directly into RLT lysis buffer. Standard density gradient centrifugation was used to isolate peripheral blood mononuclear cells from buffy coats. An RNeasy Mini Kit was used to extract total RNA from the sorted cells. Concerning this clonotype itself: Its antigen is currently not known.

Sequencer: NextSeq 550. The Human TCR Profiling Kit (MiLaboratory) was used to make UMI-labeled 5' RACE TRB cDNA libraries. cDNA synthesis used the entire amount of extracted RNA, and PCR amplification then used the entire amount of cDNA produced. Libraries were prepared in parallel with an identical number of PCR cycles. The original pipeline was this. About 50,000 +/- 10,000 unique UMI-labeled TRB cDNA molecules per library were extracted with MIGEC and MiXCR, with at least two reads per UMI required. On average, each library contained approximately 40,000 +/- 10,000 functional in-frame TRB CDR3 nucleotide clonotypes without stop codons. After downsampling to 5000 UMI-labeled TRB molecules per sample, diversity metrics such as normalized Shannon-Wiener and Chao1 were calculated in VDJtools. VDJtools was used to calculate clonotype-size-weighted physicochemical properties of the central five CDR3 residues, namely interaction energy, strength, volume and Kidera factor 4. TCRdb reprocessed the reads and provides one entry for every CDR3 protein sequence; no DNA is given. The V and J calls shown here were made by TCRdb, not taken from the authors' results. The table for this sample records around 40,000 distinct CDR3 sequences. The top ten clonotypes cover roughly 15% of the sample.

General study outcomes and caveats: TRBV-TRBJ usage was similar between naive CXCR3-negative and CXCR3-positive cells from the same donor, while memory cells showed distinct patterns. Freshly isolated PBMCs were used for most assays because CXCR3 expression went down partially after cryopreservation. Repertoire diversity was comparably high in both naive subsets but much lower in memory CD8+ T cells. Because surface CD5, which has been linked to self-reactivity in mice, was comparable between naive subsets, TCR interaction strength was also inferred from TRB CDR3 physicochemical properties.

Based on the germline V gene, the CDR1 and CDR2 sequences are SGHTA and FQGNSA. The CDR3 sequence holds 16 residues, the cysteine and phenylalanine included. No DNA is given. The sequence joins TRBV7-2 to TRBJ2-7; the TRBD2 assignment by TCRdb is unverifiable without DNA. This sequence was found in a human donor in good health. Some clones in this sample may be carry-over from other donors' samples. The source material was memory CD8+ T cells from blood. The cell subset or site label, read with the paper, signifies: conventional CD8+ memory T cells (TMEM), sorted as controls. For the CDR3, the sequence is CASSEGLAGGLVEQYF. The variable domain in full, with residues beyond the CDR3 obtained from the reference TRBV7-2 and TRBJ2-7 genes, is GAGVSQSPSNKVTEKGKDVELRCDPISGHTALYWYRQSLGQGLEFLIYFQGNSAPDKSGLPSDRFSAERTGGSVSTLTIQRTQQEDSAVYLCASSEGLAGGLVEQYFGPGTRLTVT.